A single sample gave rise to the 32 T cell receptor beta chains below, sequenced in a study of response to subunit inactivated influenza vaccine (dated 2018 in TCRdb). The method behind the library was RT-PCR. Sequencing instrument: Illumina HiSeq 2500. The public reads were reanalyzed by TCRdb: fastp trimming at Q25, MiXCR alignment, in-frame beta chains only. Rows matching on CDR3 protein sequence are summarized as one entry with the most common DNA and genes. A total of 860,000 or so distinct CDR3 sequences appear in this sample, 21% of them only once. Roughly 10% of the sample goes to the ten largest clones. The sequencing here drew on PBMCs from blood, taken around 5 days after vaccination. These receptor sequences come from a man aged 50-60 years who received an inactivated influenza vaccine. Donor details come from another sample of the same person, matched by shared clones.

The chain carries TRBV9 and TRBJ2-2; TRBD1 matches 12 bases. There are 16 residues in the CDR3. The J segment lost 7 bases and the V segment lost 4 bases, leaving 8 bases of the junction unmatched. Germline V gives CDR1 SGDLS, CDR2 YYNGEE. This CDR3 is CASSLRDRGRHGELFF. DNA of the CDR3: TGTGCCAGCAGCCTCCGGGACAGGGGGCGTCACGGGGAGCTGTTTTTT.

CDR3 nucleotide sequence: TGCAGTGCTAGAGGGCCCCTGACTAGCGGCAATGAGCAGTTCTTC. Translating it yields CSARGPLTSGNEQFF. V usage is TRBV20-1 and J usage is TRBJ2-1; the match to TRBD2 covers 9 bases. Germline V gene data show CDR1 as DFQATT and CDR2 as SNEGSKA (reference sequence). The CDR3 is made up of 15 amino acids. V lost 1 base and J lost 6; bases outside the gene matches: 7.

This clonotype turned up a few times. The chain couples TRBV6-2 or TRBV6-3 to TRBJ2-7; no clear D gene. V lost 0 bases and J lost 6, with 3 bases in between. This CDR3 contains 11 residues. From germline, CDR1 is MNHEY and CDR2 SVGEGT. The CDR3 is CASSYSSEQYF. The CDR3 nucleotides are TGTGCCAGCAGTTACTCGAGCGAGCAGTACTTC.

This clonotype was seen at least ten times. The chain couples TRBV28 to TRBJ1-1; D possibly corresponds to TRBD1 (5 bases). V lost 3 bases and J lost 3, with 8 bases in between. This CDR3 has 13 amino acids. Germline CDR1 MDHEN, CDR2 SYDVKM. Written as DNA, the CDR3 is TGTGCCAGCAGTTTGTGGGGCGACACTGAAGCTTTCTTT. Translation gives CASSLWGDTEAFF.

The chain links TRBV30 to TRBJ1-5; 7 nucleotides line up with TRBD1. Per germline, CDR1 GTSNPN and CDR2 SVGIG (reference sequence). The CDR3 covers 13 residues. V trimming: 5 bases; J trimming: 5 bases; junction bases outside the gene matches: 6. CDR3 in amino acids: CAWARQGDQPQHF. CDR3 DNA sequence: TGTGCCTGGGCCCGCCAGGGGGATCAGCCCCAGCATTTT. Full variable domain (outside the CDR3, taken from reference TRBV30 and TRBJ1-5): SQTIHQWPATLVQPVGSPLSLECTVEGTSNPNLYWYRQAAGRGLQLLFYSVGIGQISSEVPQNLSASRPQDRQFILSSKKLLLSDSGFYLCAWARQGDQPQHFGDGTRLSIL.

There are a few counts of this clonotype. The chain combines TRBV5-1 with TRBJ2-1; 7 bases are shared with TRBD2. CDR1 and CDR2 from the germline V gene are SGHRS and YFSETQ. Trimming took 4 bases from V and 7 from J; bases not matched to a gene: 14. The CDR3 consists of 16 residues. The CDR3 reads CASSRTPSGSGNEQFF. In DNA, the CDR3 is TGCGCCAGCAGCAGGACCCCTAGCGGTTCAGGAAATGAGCAGTTCTTC.

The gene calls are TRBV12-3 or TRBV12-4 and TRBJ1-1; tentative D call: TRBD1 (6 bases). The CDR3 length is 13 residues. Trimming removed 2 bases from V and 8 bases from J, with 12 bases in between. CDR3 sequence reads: CASSLRDTFEAFF. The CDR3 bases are TGTGCCAGCAGTTTACGGGACACCTTCGAAGCTTTCTTT.

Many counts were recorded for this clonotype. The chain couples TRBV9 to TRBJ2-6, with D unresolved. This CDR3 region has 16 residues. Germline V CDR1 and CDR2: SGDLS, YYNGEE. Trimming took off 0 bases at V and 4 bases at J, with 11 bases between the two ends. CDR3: CASSVAVERGANVLTF. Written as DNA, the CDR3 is TGTGCCAGCAGCGTAGCCGTTGAGCGAGGGGCCAACGTCCTGACTTTC.

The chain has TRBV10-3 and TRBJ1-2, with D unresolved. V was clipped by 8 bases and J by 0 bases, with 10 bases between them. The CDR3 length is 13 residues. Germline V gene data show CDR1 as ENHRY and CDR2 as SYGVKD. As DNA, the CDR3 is TGTGCCATCGATCCAGAACCTAACTATGGCTACACCTTC. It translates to CAIDPEPNYGYTF.

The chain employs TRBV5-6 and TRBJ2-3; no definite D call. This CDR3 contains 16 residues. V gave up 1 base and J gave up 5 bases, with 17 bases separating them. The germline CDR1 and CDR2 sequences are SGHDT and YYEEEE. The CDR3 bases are TGTGCCAGCAGCTTGAGGCAGCTGAACTTGGGAGATACGCAGTATTTT. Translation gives CASSLRQLNLGDTQYF.

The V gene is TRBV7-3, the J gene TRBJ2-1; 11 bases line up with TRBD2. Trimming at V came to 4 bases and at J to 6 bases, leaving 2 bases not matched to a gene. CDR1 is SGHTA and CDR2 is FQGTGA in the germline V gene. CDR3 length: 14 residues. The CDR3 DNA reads TGTGCCAGCAGCTCGGGACTAGCGGCCAATGAGCAGTTCTTC. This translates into CASSSGLAANEQFF.

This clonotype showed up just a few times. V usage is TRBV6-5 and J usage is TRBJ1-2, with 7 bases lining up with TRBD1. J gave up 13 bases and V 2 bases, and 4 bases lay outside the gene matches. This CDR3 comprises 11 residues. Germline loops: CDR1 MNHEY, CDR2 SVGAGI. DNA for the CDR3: TGTGCCAGCAGTTACGCAGGGGGAGTCACCTTC. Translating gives CASSYAGGVTF.

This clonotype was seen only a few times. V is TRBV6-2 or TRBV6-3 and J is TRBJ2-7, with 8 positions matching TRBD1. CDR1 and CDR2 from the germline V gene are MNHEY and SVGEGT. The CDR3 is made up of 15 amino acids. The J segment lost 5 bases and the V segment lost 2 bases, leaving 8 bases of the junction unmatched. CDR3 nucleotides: TGTGCCAGCAGTTACACCCGGGACAGGACCCACGAGCAGTACTTC. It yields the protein CASSYTRDRTHEQYF.

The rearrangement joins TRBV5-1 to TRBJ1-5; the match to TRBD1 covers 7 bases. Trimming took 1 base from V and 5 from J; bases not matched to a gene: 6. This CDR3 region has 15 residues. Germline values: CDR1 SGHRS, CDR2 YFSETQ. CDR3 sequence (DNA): TGCGCCAGCAGCTTGACGGGGCAGGGGGATCAGCCCCAGCATTTT. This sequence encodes CASSLTGQGDQPQHF.

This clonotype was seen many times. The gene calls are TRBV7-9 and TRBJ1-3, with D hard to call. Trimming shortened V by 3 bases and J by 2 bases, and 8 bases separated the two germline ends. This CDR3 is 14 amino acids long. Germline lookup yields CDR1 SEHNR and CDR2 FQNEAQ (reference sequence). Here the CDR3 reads CASSLVGAGNTIYF. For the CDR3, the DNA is TGTGCCAGCAGCTTGGTCGGGGCTGGAAACACCATATATTTT.

The DNA for the CDR3 is TGTGCCATCAGTGTTCGGGGCGGGAGGAGTGAGACCCAGTACTTC. Translation gives CAISVRGGRSETQYF. The chain uses TRBV10-3 and TRBJ2-5; 8 nucleotides match TRBD2. This CDR3 contains 15 residues. V lost 4 bases and J lost 5; bases outside the gene matches: 9. CDR1 is ENHRY, CDR2 SYGVKD, per germline.

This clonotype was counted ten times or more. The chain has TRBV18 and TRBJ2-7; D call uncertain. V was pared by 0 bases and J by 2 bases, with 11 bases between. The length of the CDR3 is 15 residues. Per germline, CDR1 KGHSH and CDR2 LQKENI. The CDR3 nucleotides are TGTGCCAGCTCACCACCTGACGGATTTCCCTACGAGCAGTACTTC. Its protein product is CASSPPDGFPYEQYF.

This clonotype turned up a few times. This CDR3 reads CASSYSSGRATGELFF. As DNA, the CDR3 is TGTGCCAGCAGTTACTCGAGCGGGAGGGCCACCGGGGAGCTGTTTTTT. The chain employs TRBV6-5 and TRBJ2-2, with 10 bases that match TRBD2. This CDR3 is built from 16 residues. CDR1 and CDR2 from the germline V gene are MNHEY and SVGAGI. The trim removed 0 bases at V and 4 bases at J, leaving 2 bases unmatched.

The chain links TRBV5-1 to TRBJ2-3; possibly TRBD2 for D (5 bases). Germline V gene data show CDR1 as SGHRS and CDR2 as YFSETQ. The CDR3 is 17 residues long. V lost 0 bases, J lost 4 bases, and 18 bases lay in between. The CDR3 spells CASSLDPSGWVPDTQYF. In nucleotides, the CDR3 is TGCGCCAGCAGCTTGGATCCGAGCGGTTGGGTGCCAGATACGCAGTATTTT.

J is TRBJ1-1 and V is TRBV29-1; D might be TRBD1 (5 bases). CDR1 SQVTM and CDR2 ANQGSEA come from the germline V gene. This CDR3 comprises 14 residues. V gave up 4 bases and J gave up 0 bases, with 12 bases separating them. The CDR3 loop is CSVGGRGVNTEAFF. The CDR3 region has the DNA TGCAGCGTTGGAGGGCGGGGGGTGAACACTGAAGCTTTCTTT.

This chain's CDR3 is CAISRAGASYFEQYF. The CDR3 DNA reads as TGTGCCATCTCTAGAGCGGGAGCCTCCTATTTTGAGCAGTACTTC. This sequence joins TRBV10-3 and TRBJ2-7; 8 nucleotides match TRBD2. V trimming: 8 bases; J trimming: 7 bases; junction bases outside the gene matches: 16. The CDR3 length is 15 residues. Germline V gene lookup returns CDR1 ENHRY and CDR2 SYGVKD.

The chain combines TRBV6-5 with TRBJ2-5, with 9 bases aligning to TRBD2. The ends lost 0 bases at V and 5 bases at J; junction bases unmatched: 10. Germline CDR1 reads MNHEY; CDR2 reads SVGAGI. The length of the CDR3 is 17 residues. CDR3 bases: TGTGCCAGCAGTTACTCGGGGTTGCGGGGGGGCCACGAGACCCAGTACTTC. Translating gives CASSYSGLRGGHETQYF.

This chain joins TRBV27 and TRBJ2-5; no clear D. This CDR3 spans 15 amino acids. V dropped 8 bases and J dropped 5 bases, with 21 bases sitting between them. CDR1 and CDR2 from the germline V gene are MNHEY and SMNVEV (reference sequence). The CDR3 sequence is CASGRRWQSKETQYF. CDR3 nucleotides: TGTGCCAGCGGAAGGCGCTGGCAGAGTAAGGAGACCCAGTACTTC.

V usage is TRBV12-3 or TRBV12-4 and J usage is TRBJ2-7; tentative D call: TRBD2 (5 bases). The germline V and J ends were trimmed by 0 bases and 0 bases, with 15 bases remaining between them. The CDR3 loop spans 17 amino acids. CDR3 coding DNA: TGTGCCAGCAGTTTAGCCTGGGAGACGGCCTACTCCTACGAGCAGTACTTC. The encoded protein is CASSLAWETAYSYEQYF.

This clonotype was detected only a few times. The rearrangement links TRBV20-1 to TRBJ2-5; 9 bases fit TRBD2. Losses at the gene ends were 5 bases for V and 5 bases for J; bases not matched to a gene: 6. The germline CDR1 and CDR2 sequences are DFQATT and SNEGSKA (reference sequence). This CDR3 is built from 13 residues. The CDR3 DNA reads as TGCAGTGCTGGGGGACTAGCCGATGAGACCCAGTACTTC. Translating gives CSAGGLADETQYF.

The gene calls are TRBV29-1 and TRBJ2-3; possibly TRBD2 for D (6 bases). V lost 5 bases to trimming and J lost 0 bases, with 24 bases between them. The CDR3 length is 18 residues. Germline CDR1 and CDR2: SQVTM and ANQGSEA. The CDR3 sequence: CSVILPKAGSPSTDTQYF. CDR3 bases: TGCAGCGTTATCCTCCCTAAGGCGGGGAGTCCTAGCACAGATACGCAGTATTTT.

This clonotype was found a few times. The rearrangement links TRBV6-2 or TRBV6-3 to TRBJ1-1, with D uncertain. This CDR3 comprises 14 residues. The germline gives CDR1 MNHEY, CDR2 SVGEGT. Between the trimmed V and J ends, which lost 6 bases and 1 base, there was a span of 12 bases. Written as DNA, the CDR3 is TGTGCCAGCAGCGGAGAACTCAGGAACACTGAAGCTTTCTTT. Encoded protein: CASSGELRNTEAFF.

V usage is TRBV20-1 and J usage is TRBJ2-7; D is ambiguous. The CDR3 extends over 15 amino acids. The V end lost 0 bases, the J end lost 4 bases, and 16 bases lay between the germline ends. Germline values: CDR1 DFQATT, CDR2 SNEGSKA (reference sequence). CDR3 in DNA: TGCAGTGCTAGAGACATTATAGCCACCTCATACGAGCAGTACTTC. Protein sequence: CSARDIIATSYEQYF.

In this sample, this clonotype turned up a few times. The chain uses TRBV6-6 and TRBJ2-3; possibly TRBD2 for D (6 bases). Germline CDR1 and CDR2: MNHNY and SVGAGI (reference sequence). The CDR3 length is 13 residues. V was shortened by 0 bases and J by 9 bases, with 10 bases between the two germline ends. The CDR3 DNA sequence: TGTGCCAGCAGTTACTCGGGGGAGGTAACGCAGTATTTT. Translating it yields CASSYSGEVTQYF.

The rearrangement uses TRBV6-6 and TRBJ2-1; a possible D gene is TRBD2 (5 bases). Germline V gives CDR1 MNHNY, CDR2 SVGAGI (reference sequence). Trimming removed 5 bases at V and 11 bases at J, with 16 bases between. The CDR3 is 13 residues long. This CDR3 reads CASSITEGAQQFF. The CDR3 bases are TGTGCCAGCAGTATAACCGAGGGTGCCCAGCAGTTCTTC.

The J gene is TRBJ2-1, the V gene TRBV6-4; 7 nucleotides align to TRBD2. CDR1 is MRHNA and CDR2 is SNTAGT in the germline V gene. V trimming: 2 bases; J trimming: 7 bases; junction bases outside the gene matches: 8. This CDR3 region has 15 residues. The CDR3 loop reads CASSDLPGLGNEQFF. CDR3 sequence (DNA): TGTGCCAGCAGTGACCTACCCGGACTAGGTAATGAGCAGTTCTTC.

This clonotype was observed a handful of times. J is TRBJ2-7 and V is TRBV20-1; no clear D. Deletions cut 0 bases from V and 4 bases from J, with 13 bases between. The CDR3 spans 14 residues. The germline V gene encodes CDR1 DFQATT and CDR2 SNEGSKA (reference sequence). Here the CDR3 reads CSARDHRSGYEQYF. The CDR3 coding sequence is TGCAGTGCTAGAGATCATCGGTCGGGTTACGAGCAGTACTTC.